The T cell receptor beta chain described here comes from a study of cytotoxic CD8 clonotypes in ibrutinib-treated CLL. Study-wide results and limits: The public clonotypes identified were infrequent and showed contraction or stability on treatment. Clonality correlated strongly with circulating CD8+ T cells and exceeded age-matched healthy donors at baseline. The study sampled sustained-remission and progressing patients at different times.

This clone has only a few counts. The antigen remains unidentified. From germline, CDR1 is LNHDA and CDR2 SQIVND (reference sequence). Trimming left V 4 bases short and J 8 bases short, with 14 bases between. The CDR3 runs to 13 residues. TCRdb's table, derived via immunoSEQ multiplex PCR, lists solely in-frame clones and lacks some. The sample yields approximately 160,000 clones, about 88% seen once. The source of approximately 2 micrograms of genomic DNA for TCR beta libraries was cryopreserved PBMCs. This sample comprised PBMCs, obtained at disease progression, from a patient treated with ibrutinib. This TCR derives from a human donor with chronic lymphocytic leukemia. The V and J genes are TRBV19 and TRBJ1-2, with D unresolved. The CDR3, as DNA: TGTGCCAGTAGTAATGCCCCGACGGAAGGCTACACCTTC. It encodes CASSNAPTEGYTF.